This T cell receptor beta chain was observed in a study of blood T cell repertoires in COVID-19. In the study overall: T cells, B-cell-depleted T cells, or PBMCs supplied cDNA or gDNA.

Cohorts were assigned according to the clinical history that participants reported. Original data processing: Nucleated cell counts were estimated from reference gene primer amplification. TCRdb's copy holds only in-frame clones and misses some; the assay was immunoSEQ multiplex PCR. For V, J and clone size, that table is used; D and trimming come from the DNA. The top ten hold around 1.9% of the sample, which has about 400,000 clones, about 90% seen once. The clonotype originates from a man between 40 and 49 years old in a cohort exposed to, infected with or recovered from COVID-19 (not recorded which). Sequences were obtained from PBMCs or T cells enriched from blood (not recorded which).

CDR3 amino acids: CASSRSLLAGGYEQYF. The CDR3 region has the DNA TGTGCCAGCAGCCGAAGCTTATTAGCGGGAGGTTACGAGCAGTACTTC. This chain connects TRBV3-1 (or the pseudogene TRBV3-2) to TRBJ2-7; 10 bases line up with TRBD2. Trimming at V came to 4 bases and at J to 4 bases, leaving 10 bases not matched to a gene. In germline, CDR1 is LGHDT, CDR2 YNNKEL (reference sequence). CDR3 length equals 16 residues.